Shown below are 14 T cell receptor beta chains from a single sample sequenced in a study of PD-1 blockade in classical Hodgkin lymphoma. Profiling relied on immunoSEQ multiplex PCR, and the TCRdb table lists in-frame clones only, not all of them. The sample lists about 100,000 clones; around 89% were seen once. Relapse after autologous stem cell transplantation occurred in every patient, and brentuximab vedotin exposure varied. The sample was peripheral blood mononuclear cells (PBMCs), taken before the second cycle of nivolumab. These receptor sequences come from a human donor with classical Hodgkin lymphoma.

The chain has TRBV9 and TRBJ2-1; TRBD2 might be the D (5 bases). Trimming cost V 0 bases and J 2 bases, with 9 bases left between them. The CDR3 extends over 15 amino acids. Germline values: CDR1 SGDLS, CDR2 YYNGEE. In DNA, the CDR3 is TGTGCCAGCAGCGTAGGCGGGTCAACCTACAATGAGCAGTTCTTC. Translation: CASSVGGSTYNEQFF.

CDR3 in DNA: TGCGCCAGCATACTACTAGCGGGACAGCTCCTTTTAGACACTGAAGCTTTCTTT. Translating it yields CASILLAGQLLLDTEAFF. V usage is TRBV5-1 and J usage is TRBJ1-1; 7 nucleotides match TRBD1. Germline values: CDR1 SGHRS, CDR2 YFSETQ. The CDR3 contains 18 residues. V shed 6 bases, J shed 3 bases, and the junction held 20 bases outside the gene matches.

This clone has just a few counts. V is TRBV7-9 and J is TRBJ1-6; the match to TRBD1 covers 7 bases. J was trimmed by 9 bases and V by 5 bases; bases with no gene match: 10. This CDR3 region has 15 residues. Germline V gene sequence: CDR1 SEHNR, CDR2 FQNEAQ (reference sequence). The CDR3 bases are TGTGCCAGCAGCATCAGACAGGGTCTGAGTTCACCCCTCCACTTT. Translated, it gives CASSIRQGLSSPLHF.

The chain is built from TRBV30 and TRBJ1-5; D is possibly TRBD1 (5 bases). This CDR3 contains 15 residues. V lost 5 bases, J lost 6 bases, and 20 bases lay in between. From germline, CDR1 is GTSNPN and CDR2 SVGIG (reference sequence). The CDR3 loop is CAWGGGEVGSQPQHF. CDR3 in DNA: TGTGCCTGGGGAGGAGGGGAAGTTGGTAGTCAGCCCCAGCATTTT.

This clone was found a few times. J is TRBJ1-1 and V is TRBV7-2, with D hard to call. In germline, CDR1 is SGHTA, CDR2 FQGNSA. This CDR3 has 11 residues. V was pared by 5 bases and J by 1 base, with 2 bases between. CDR3 sequence reads: CASSQNTEAFF. As DNA, the CDR3 is TGTGCCAGCAGCCAGAACACTGAAGCTTTCTTT.

The V and J genes are TRBV28 and TRBJ2-7; 7 bases are shared with TRBD1. V lost 6 bases and J lost 0; bases outside the gene matches: 11. CDR1 and CDR2 (germline): MDHEN, SYDVKM. The CDR3 totals 16 residues. This chain's CDR3 is CASRGDSLSPSYEQYF. The CDR3 nucleotides read TGTGCCAGCAGGGGGGACAGCCTATCACCCTCCTACGAGCAGTACTTC.

This rearrangement joins TRBV5-1 to TRBJ2-3, with 7 bases identical to TRBD1. From germline, CDR1 is SGHRS and CDR2 YFSETQ. This CDR3 has 14 amino acids. V was pared by 4 bases and J by 2 bases, with 4 bases of the junction left unmatched. The CDR3 DNA follows: TGCGCCAGCAGCAGGGGACAGATCACAGATACGCAGTATTTT. Its translation is CASSRGQITDTQYF.

This chain uses TRBV10-2 with TRBJ2-5; 8 bases are a match to TRBD2. After removal of 6 bases from V and 2 bases from J, the junction contained 8 bases not matched to a gene. The CDR3 has 15 amino acids. Germline CDR1 WSHSY, CDR2 SAAADI. The CDR3 nucleotides are TGCGCCAGCAGCGGGGGGGCCGGGGCTCAAGAGACCCAGTACTTC. Its translation is CASSGGAGAQETQYF.

The rearrangement links TRBV19 to TRBJ2-5; no firm D call. Trimming removed 1 base at V and 4 bases at J, with 13 bases between. The germline gives CDR1 LNHDA, CDR2 SQIVND (reference sequence). The length of the CDR3 is 15 residues. The CDR3 DNA is TGTGCCAGTAGTATAGGGAGCATTTATTTAGAGACCCAGTACTTC. Translation gives CASSIGSIYLETQYF.

This chain uses TRBV23-1 with TRBJ2-7, with D possibly being TRBD2 (5 bases). TRBV23-1 is flagged as an ORF with uncertain function. The CDR3 is made up of 14 amino acids. Trimming left V 9 bases short and J 6 bases short, with 21 bases between. The DNA for the CDR3 is TGCGCCAGGGGAGAAATGGCGCGCTACTCCGAGCAGTACTTC. Its translation: CARGEMARYSEQYF.

The count of this clone is one. The chain carries TRBV27 and TRBJ2-3, with 13 nucleotides matching TRBD2. Germline assignment: CDR1 MNHEY and CDR2 SMNVEV (reference sequence). V lost 5 bases and J lost 2; bases outside the gene matches: 7. The CDR3 length is 17 residues. This CDR3 is CASSPLTSGGITDTQYF. The DNA for the CDR3 is TGTGCCAGCAGTCCACTGACTAGCGGGGGGATCACAGATACGCAGTATTTT.

This CDR3 is CASEYMGYEQYF. CDR3 in DNA: TGTGCCAGCGAGTACATGGGCTACGAGCAGTACTTC. This sequence joins TRBV6-1 and TRBJ2-7; no clear D. The CDR3 loop spans 12 amino acids. V lost 8 bases and J 3 bases, leaving 11 bases between the germline ends. From germline, CDR1 is MNHNS and CDR2 SASEGT.

This clone was seen once. The chain couples TRBV19 to TRBJ2-6; the D gene could be TRBD1 or TRBD2 (5 bases each). Trimming removed 0 bases from V and 0 bases from J, with 6 bases in between. The CDR3 extends over 16 amino acids. Germline CDR1 is LNHDA and CDR2 is SQIVND (reference sequence). CDR3 protein: CASSIDGGSGANVLTF. Here the CDR3 DNA reads TGTGCCAGTAGTATAGATGGGGGCTCTGGGGCCAACGTCCTGACTTTC.

Remarks on this clone: Other DNA sequences in this sample translate to the same CDR3. The chain carries TRBV5-6 and TRBJ2-5, with a tentative D call TRBD2 (5 bases). Looked up from germline, CDR1 is SGHDT and CDR2 is YYEEEE. Trimming left V 4 bases short and J 5 bases short, with 18 bases between. The CDR3 totals 15 residues. CDR3 sequence reads: CASSRGRGLWETQYF. DNA for the CDR3: TGTGCCAGCAGCAGAGGACGGGGATTATGGGAGACCCAGTACTTC.